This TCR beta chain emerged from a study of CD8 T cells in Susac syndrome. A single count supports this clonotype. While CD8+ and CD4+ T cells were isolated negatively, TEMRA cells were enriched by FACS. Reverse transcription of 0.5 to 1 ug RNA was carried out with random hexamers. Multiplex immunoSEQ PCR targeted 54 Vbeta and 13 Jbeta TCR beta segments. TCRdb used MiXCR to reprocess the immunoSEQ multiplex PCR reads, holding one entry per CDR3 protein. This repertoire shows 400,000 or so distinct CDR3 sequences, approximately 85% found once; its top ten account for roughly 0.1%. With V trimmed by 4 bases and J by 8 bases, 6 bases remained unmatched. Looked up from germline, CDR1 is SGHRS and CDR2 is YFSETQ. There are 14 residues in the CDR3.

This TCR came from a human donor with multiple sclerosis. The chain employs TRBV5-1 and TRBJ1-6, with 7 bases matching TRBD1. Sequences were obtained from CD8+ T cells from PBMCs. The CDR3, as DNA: TGCGCCAGCAGCCCGGACAGGAGGTATTCACCCCTCCACTTT. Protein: CASSPDRRYSPLHF.